The 21 T cell receptor beta chains below all came from one sample that was sequenced in a study of blood T cells in healthy people across ages. For the second PCR, which ran for roughly 6 to 11 cycles, a sample-barcoded 5' primer and a J-beta primer mix were used. TCRdb re-called the 5' RACE reads through MiXCR, storing one row per CDR3 protein. Of 540,000 or so distinct CDR3 sequences in the sample, around 24% were seen once. Another study also made use of these data, one on T cells of mothers and their children.

Sequenced material: blood. These receptors were taken from a boy between 10 and 17 years old in good health.

V and J are TRBV7-2 and TRBJ2-2, with 11 bases aligning to TRBD2. The CDR3 extends over 16 amino acids. The ends lost 5 bases at V and 1 base at J; junction bases unmatched: 3. CDR1 SGHTA and CDR2 FQGNSA come from the germline V gene. CDR3 sequence reads: CASSPTSGGNTGELFF. The CDR3 nucleotides are TGTGCCAGCAGCCCAACTAGCGGGGGGAACACCGGGGAGCTGTTTTTT.

The chain links TRBV4-1 to TRBJ1-3, with D hard to call. Trimming took off 0 bases at V and 3 bases at J, with 12 bases between the two ends. CDR1 is MGHRA, CDR2 YSYEKL, per germline. This CDR3 is built from 16 residues. The CDR3 nucleotides are TGCGCCAGCAGCCAAGATCGAGTGGCGCGTGGAAACACCATATATTTT. Encoded protein: CASSQDRVARGNTIYF.

This CDR3 reads CASRITTGGAYEQYF. The CDR3 region has the DNA TGTGCCAGCAGGATCACGACAGGGGGTGCCTACGAGCAGTACTTC. The chain has TRBV6-2 or TRBV6-3 and TRBJ2-7, with 9 bases identical to TRBD1. Trimming cost V 6 bases and J 2 bases; bases outside gene matches: 8. CDR1 is MNHEY, CDR2 SVGEGT, per germline. The CDR3 spans 15 residues.

This clonotype has a handful of counts. The genes are TRBV4-1 and TRBJ1-1, with a possible D match to TRBD1 (5 bases). The CDR3 is 15 residues long. Trimming pared 4 bases from V and 4 bases from J, leaving 16 bases between. Germline V lookup: CDR1 MGHRA, CDR2 YSYEKL. CDR3 loop: CASSLFTSGGTEAFF. CDR3 nucleotides: TGCGCCAGCAGCCTCTTTACCTCGGGGGGCACTGAAGCTTTCTTT.

The V and J genes are TRBV20-1 and TRBJ2-5, with 10 bases matching TRBD2. The end of the DNA aligns better with TRBJ2-1, so the J call may be wrong. This CDR3 has 15 amino acids. The V gene's germline CDR1 is DFQATT and CDR2 SNEGSKA (reference sequence). CDR3 nucleotide sequence: TGCAGTGCTAGGTTCCCTAGCGGGAGTGGGAATGAGCAGTTCTTC. This encodes CSARFPSGSGNEQFF.

This clonotype has only a few counts. The chain carries TRBV7-9 and TRBJ2-5; possible D gene TRBD1, 6 bases. This CDR3 spans 13 amino acids. V was trimmed by 6 bases and J by 0 bases, leaving 8 bases between them. Per the germline V gene, CDR1 is SEHNR and CDR2 is FQNEAQ (reference sequence). As DNA, the CDR3 is TGTGCCAGCAGGTGGGACAACCAAGAGACCCAGTACTTC. Translation: CASRWDNQETQYF. Using reference TRBV7-9 and TRBJ2-5 for the parts outside the CDR3, the full variable domain is DTGVSQNPRHKITKRGQNVTFRCDPISEHNRLYWYRQTLGQGPEFLTYFQNEAQLEKSRLLSDRFSAERPKGSFSTLEIQRTEQGDSAMYLCASRWDNQETQYFGPGTRLLVL.

This chain connects TRBV3-1 to TRBJ2-1; no definite D call. V was trimmed by 4 bases and J by 0 bases, leaving 7 bases between them. CDR1 LGHDT and CDR2 YNNKEL come from the germline V gene (reference sequence). This CDR3 spans 14 amino acids. As DNA, the CDR3 is TGTGCCAGCAGCCCCCCACGCTCCTACAATGAGCAGTTCTTC. It translates to CASSPPRSYNEQFF.

The table lists this clonotype with a few counts. V usage is TRBV5-5 and J usage is TRBJ2-2; 9 positions agree with TRBD2. The CDR3 runs 16 residues. After removal of 0 bases from V and 6 bases from J, the junction contained 6 bases not matched to a gene. Looked up from germline, CDR1 is SGHKS and CDR2 is YYEKEE (reference sequence). The CDR3 sequence: CASSLVGASGAGELFF. The CDR3 DNA sequence: TGTGCCAGCAGCTTGGTTGGAGCTAGCGGGGCCGGGGAGCTGTTTTTT.

This clonotype occurred a few times. The chain carries TRBV7-3 and TRBJ2-5; 11 positions agree with TRBD2. After removal of 0 bases from V and 0 bases from J, the junction contained 6 bases not matched to a gene. The germline V gene has CDR1 SGHTA and CDR2 FQGTGA. The CDR3 runs to 18 residues. CDR3 sequence (DNA): TGTGCCAGCAGCTTAACGAGTTGGACTAGCGGGTACCAAGAGACCCAGTACTTC. Encoded protein: CASSLTSWTSGYQETQYF.

This clonotype was counted a few times. V gene TRBV18 combines with J gene TRBJ2-5, with a weak D call TRBD1 (5 bases). The germline V gene has CDR1 KGHSH and CDR2 LQKENI. V lost 4 bases, J lost 1 base, and 10 bases lay in between. The CDR3 is made up of 14 amino acids. The CDR3 region has the DNA TGTGCCAGCTCACTAGTGGACACCCAAGAGACCCAGTACTTC. It codes for CASSLVDTQETQYF. The full variable domain, with the rest looked up from reference TRBV18 and TRBJ2-5, is NAGVMQNPRHLVRRRGQEARLRCSPMKGHSHVYWYRQLPEEGLKFMVYLQKENIIDESGMPKERFSAEFPKEGPSILRIQQVVRGDSAAYFCASSLVDTQETQYFGPGTRLLVL.

This clonotype was seen a few times. This chain uses TRBV12-3 or TRBV12-4 with TRBJ2-1; a weak D match, TRBD2 (5 bases). Trimming left V 6 bases short and J 6 bases short, with 12 bases between. The CDR3 sequence is 13 residues long. In nucleotides, the CDR3 is TGTGCCAGCAGCCGACCGGGGAGCAATGAGCAGTTCTTC. It codes for CASSRPGSNEQFF.

Written as DNA, the CDR3 is TGTGCCAGCGGGCGCCCCAATCAGCCCCAGCATTTT. This encodes CASGRPNQPQHF. The chain employs TRBV6-2 or TRBV6-3 and TRBJ1-5; D not resolved. CDR3 length: 12 residues. V lost 8 bases to trimming and J lost 3 bases, with 8 bases between them. The germline CDR1 and CDR2 sequences are MNHEY and SVGEGT.

The chain is built from TRBV7-2 and TRBJ2-7, with D possibly matching TRBD2 (6 bases). In germline, CDR1 is SGHTA, CDR2 FQGNSA. Trimming left V 5 bases short and J 7 bases short, with 18 bases between. This CDR3 region has 14 residues. The CDR3 reads CASSPTRLEREQYF. The CDR3 region has the DNA TGTGCCAGCAGCCCGACTAGGCTTGAGAGGGAGCAGTACTTC. Full variable domain (outside the CDR3, taken from reference TRBV7-2 and TRBJ2-7): GAGVSQSPSNKVTEKGKDVELRCDPISGHTALYWYRQSLGQGLEFLIYFQGNSAPDKSGLPSDRFSAERTGGSVSTLTIQRTQQEDSAVYLCASSPTRLEREQYFGPGTRLTVT.

This chain uses TRBV20-1 with TRBJ1-5, with unresolved D. This CDR3 comprises 11 residues. Germline assignment: CDR1 DFQATT and CDR2 SNEGSKA (reference sequence). The germline V and J ends were trimmed by 6 bases and 3 bases, with 6 bases remaining between them. CDR3 amino acids: CSAHPNQPQHF. Here the CDR3 DNA reads TGCAGTGCGCACCCCAATCAGCCCCAGCATTTT.

The rearrangement joins TRBV4-2 to TRBJ2-3; D not resolved. Trimming cost V 0 bases and J 1 base, with 11 bases left between them. Germline V gives CDR1 LGHNA, CDR2 YNFKEQ. CDR3 length: 16 residues. In DNA form, the CDR3 reads TGTGCCAGCAGCCAAGATGATCGAGTACGCACAGATACGCAGTATTTT. Its protein product is CASSQDDRVRTDTQYF.

J is TRBJ2-5 and V is TRBV28, with 7 bases that match TRBD1. CDR1 is MDHEN and CDR2 is SYDVKM in the germline V gene. The V segment lost 5 bases and the J segment 11 bases; nucleotides outside the gene matches: 11. The CDR3 is 13 residues long. In nucleotides, the CDR3 is TGTGCCAGCAGTCCGACAGGGTCTTGGGAGCAGTACTTC. Amino acid sequence: CASSPTGSWEQYF.

The J gene is TRBJ2-7, the V gene TRBV27, with unresolved D. Germline CDR1 MNHEY, CDR2 SMNVEV (reference sequence). V was pared by 1 base and J by 0 bases, with 13 bases between. This CDR3 is built from 16 residues. The CDR3 is CASSLWGVRSSYEQYF. As DNA, the CDR3 is TGTGCCAGCAGTTTATGGGGTGTACGAAGCTCCTACGAGCAGTACTTC.

This clonotype turned up a few times. The V gene is TRBV2, the J gene TRBJ2-1; D is ambiguous. Germline CDR1 is SNHLY and CDR2 is FYNNEI. The CDR3 extends over 11 amino acids. V was shortened by 7 bases and J by 2 bases, with 3 bases between the two germline ends. CDR3 residues: CASNPYNEQFF. CDR3 bases: TGTGCCAGCAATCCCTACAATGAGCAGTTCTTC.

This clonotype was detected only a few times. This chain uses TRBV12-3 or TRBV12-4 with TRBJ2-2; 8 nucleotides agree with TRBD2. The CDR3 runs 15 residues. The ends lost 6 bases at V and 5 bases at J; junction bases unmatched: 8. CDR3: CASRLSGSGTGELFF. The CDR3, as DNA: TGTGCCAGCAGACTCAGCGGGAGTGGTACCGGGGAGCTGTTTTTT.

This clonotype came up a few times. This sequence joins TRBV2 and TRBJ2-7; TRBD1 agrees at 8 bases. Trimming cost V 5 bases and J 9 bases; bases outside gene matches: 3. The germline CDR1 and CDR2 sequences are SNHLY and FYNNEI. This CDR3 has 11 amino acids. Here the CDR3 DNA reads TGTGCCAGCAGTCCGACAGGGGCGCAGTACTTC. Encoded protein: CASSPTGAQYF.

There are a few counts of this clonotype. The CDR3 loop is CASTRGSSYNEQFF. CDR3 DNA sequence: TGTGCCAGCACGCGGGGAAGCTCCTACAATGAGCAGTTCTTC. The chain combines TRBV5-5 with TRBJ2-1; a weak D match, TRBD2 (6 bases). This CDR3 contains 14 residues. V lost 6 bases to trimming and J lost 0 bases, with 10 bases between them. From germline, CDR1 is SGHKS and CDR2 YYEKEE (reference sequence).